These T cell receptor beta chains were read from a single sample in a study of HIV-infected patients and healthy controls. TCRdb fed the 5' RACE reads into MiXCR, producing one record per CDR3 protein. The sample lists around 11,000 distinct CDR3 sequences; 5.5% to 7% were seen once. The starting material was blood, obtained during antiretroviral therapy. Receptor source: an adult with HIV infection. The donor label of this sample is uncertain. Each CDR3 is given with its conserved first and last residue. The D gene is left open where the match is weak. Expanded clones get a size class; other rows say once, few or many, or leave the size out.

j_call | d_call | v_call | clone_size | cdr3_nt | cdr3_aa
TRBJ2-1 | TRBD2 | TRBV6-2/TRBV6-3 | many | TGTGCCAGCAGTAAAGGCCATAGCGGGGGCAATGAGCAGTTCTTC | CASSKGHSGGNEQFF
TRBJ2-3 | . | TRBV7-8 | . | TGTGCCAGCAGCTTAGAGCCGGCAGATACGCAGTATTTT | CASSLEPADTQYF
TRBJ1-4 | . | TRBV20-1 | many | TGCAGTGCTAGAAGACAAAATGAAAAACTGTTTTTT | CSARRQNEKLFF
TRBJ2-7 | TRBD2 | TRBV6-2/TRBV6-3 | many | TGTGCCAGCAGTCGCGGGACTACCACCTCCTACGAGCAGTACTTC | CASSRGTTTSYEQYF
TRBJ1-3 | . | TRBV13 | many | TGTGCCAGCAGCATCGGACGGACCTCTGGAAACACCATATATTTT | CASSIGRTSGNTIYF
TRBJ2-7 | TRBD2 | TRBV5-4 | many | TGTGCCAGCAGCCCAGAAAGACTAGCGGGGGGCCCGGTCGAGCAGTACTTC | CASSPERLAGGPVEQYF
TRBJ2-3 | TRBD2 | TRBV6-5 | many | TGTGCCAGCAGTTACCGGGGGGAGGGGGATACGCAGTATTTT | CASSYRGEGDTQYF
TRBJ2-1 | TRBD2 | TRBV5-6 | few | TGTGCCAGCAGCCCCAGACTAGCGGAGTACAATGAGCAGTTCTTC | CASSPRLAEYNEQFF
TRBJ2-3 | TRBD1 | TRBV19 | many | TGTGCCAGTAGTACCGGGACAGGCACAGATACGCAGTATTTT | CASSTGTGTDTQYF
TRBJ1-3 | . | TRBV5-4 | many | TGTGCCAGCAGCTTGTTCTCAGGGTCTGGAAACACCATATATTTT | CASSLFSGSGNTIYF
TRBJ2-7 | . | TRBV7-6 | many | TGTGCCAGCAGCTCCACTTGGGAGCAGTACTTC | CASSSTWEQYF
TRBJ2-7 | TRBD1 | TRBV11-2 | medium-sized | TGTGCCAGCAGCTTAGATCCGACAGGGTCCTACGAGCAGTACTTC | CASSLDPTGSYEQYF
TRBJ2-2 | . | TRBV10-3 | medium-sized | TGTGCCATCAGTGAGGCTAGCACCGGGGAGCTGTTTTTT | CAISEASTGELFF
TRBJ2-1 | TRBD1 | TRBV24-1 | many | TGTGCCACCAGTGAGACAGGGGGTGAGCAGTTCTTC | CATSETGGEQFF
TRBJ2-1 | . | TRBV20-1 | many | TGCAGTGCTAGCCGGGACATATCTACGGATGAGCAGTTCTTC | CSASRDISTDEQFF
TRBJ2-3 | TRBD2 | TRBV27 | many | TGTGCCAGCAGTTTCTCCGGACTAGCAGACACAGATACGCAGTATTTT | CASSFSGLADTDTQYF
TRBJ1-4 | . | TRBV7-9 | many | TGTGCCAGCAGCTGGACCGGGACCTATAATGAAAAACTGTTTTTT | CASSWTGTYNEKLFF
TRBJ1-5 | . | TRBV12-3/TRBV12-4 | many | TGTGCCAGCAGTCTCGGACAGAGCTCTAATCAGCCCCAGCATTTT | CASSLGQSSNQPQHF
TRBJ2-1 | . | TRBV9 | medium-sized | TGTGCCAGCAGCGCCTCCCTTCTTAGCTCCTACAATGAGCAGTTCTTC | CASSASLLSSYNEQFF
TRBJ1-6 | . | TRBV7-2 | many | TGTGCCAGCAGCTTAGGGGGCGGTTCACCCCTCCACTTT | CASSLGGGSPLHF
TRBJ2-3 | TRBD2 | TRBV7-6 | . | TGTGCCAGCAGCTTAGCGCATCGGGAGGGCCTTGGAAGCACAGATACGCAGTATTTT | CASSLAHREGLGSTDTQYF
TRBJ2-1 | TRBD2 | TRBV3-1 | many | TGTGCCAGCAGCTTCGGGAGGATGGGCAATGAGCAGTTCTTC | CASSFGRMGNEQFF
TRBJ2-1 | . | TRBV2 | many | TGTGCCAGCAGTGAAGCCCTAGCCATCGGGGAGTTCTTC | CASSEALAIGEFF
TRBJ2-1 | . | TRBV20-1 | many | TGCAGTGCTAGAGGGGGCAGGGGGGTCTACAATGAGCAGTTCTTC | CSARGGRGVYNEQFF
TRBJ2-7 | . | TRBV19 | many | TGTGCCAGTAGTTCCCGTAATAGCGCCTCCTACGAGCAGTACTTC | CASSSRNSASYEQYF
TRBJ2-7 | . | TRBV6-2/TRBV6-3 | medium-sized | TGTGCCAGCAGTTCTCAGACCTACGAGCAGTACTTC | CASSSQTYEQYF
TRBJ2-7 | TRBD1 | TRBV29-1 | few | TGCAGCGTCACAGAAGCACAGGGGGGCGAGCAGTACTTC | CSVTEAQGGEQYF
TRBJ2-1 | . | TRBV11-1 | many | TGTGCCAGCAGCTTTGAGGGAAATGAGCAGTTCTTC | CASSFEGNEQFF
TRBJ2-7 | . | TRBV20-1 | many | TGCAGTGCTAGTTCGGGGAGCTCCTACGAGCAGTACTTC | CSASSGSSYEQYF
TRBJ1-5 | . | TRBV5-1 | medium-sized | TGCGCCAGCAGCTTGGGAGCCGAAAGGCAGCCCCAGCATTTT | CASSLGAERQPQHF
TRBJ2-3 | TRBD2 | TRBV6-2/TRBV6-3 | many | TGTGCCAGCAGCTTATCGTTAGCGGGGGTATCAGATACGCAGTATTTT | CASSLSLAGVSDTQYF
TRBJ2-7 | . | TRBV6-1 | many | TGTGCCAGCATAGAAGGAGCAGTCGCTTCCTACGAGCAGTACTTC | CASIEGAVASYEQYF
TRBJ2-7 | TRBD2 | TRBV24-1 | many | TGTGCCACCAGTGAGCGGGAGGGCCGCGGCGAGCAGTACTTC | CATSEREGRGEQYF
TRBJ2-7 | . | TRBV29-1 | many | TGCAGCGTTGATTTGGGGAGCGAGCAGTACTTC | CSVDLGSEQYF
TRBJ2-1 | . | TRBV6-2/TRBV6-3 | . | TGTGCCAGCAGTACCGGGACGCTACTCGATGAGCAGTTCTTC | CASSTGTLLDEQFF
TRBJ1-3 | . | TRBV12-3/TRBV12-4 | . | TGTGCCAGCAGTTTAAGAGGCGGCTCTGGAAACACCATATATTTT | CASSLRGGSGNTIYF
TRBJ2-2 | TRBD1 | TRBV9 | medium-sized | TGTGCCAGCAGCGTAGTAAGGACAGGGTCGGTCACCGGGGAGCTGTTTTTT | CASSVVRTGSVTGELFF
TRBJ1-1 | . | TRBV4-3 | . | TGCGCCAACAGCCAATGGAGTAAAGCTTTCTTT | CANSQWSKAFF
TRBJ2-1 | TRBD2 | TRBV30 | many | TGTGCCTGGGAGAGACTAGCGGGAGTCAATGAGCAGTTCTTC | CAWERLAGVNEQFF
TRBJ1-5 | . | TRBV10-3 | many | TGTGCCATCAGTGGACAGGGCAATCAGCCCCAGCATTTT | CAISGQGNQPQHF
TRBJ1-1 | TRBD1 | TRBV5-1 | . | TGCGCCAGCAGCTTGGTGGGACAGTTGAACACTGAAGCTTTCTTT | CASSLVGQLNTEAFF
TRBJ2-7 | . | TRBV20-1 | many | TGCAGTGCTAGAGATCGTGAACAGACTTTCTACGAGCAGTACTTC | CSARDREQTFYEQYF
TRBJ2-6 | TRBD1 | TRBV7-2 | many | TGTGCCAGCAGCTTAGGCGGGACAGGGAGGGCCAACGTCCTGACTTTC | CASSLGGTGRANVLTF
TRBJ1-4 | . | TRBV9 | many | TGTGCCAGCAGCGTAGATCAAGGAGAGCTGTTTTTT | CASSVDQGELFF
TRBJ2-7 | . | TRBV5-6 | many | TGTGCCAGCAGCGCCGGTCGGGACGGGACCTACGAGCAGTACTTC | CASSAGRDGTYEQYF
TRBJ2-2 | . | TRBV27 | many | TGTGCCAGCAGTTTTTCTCTTACGGGCACCGGGGAGCTGTTTTTT | CASSFSLTGTGELFF
TRBJ2-7 | . | TRBV29-1 | . | TGCAGCGTTGAAGGGAGAAGGTACGAGCAGTACTTC | CSVEGRRYEQYF
TRBJ2-3 | TRBD2 | TRBV12-3/TRBV12-4 | many | TGTGCCAGCACCTACATGACTAGCGGGGGGGCAAATACGCAGTATTTT | CASTYMTSGGANTQYF
TRBJ2-3 | TRBD2 | TRBV24-1 | many | TGTGCCACCAGTGATCCCAAGACTAGCGGGGCCACAGATACGCAGTATTTT | CATSDPKTSGATDTQYF
TRBJ2-3 | . | TRBV6-6 | many | TGTGCCAGCAGTGTAGCGCGAGATACGCAGTATTTT | CASSVARDTQYF
TRBJ2-3 | . | TRBV29-1 | many | TGCAGCGTTGAGAGACTCCTCACAGATACGCAGTATTTT | CSVERLLTDTQYF
TRBJ1-1 | . | TRBV4-2 | many | TGTGCCAGCAGCCAAGATCGGCCCATGAACACTGAAGCTTTCTTT | CASSQDRPMNTEAFF
TRBJ1-1 | TRBD1 | TRBV6-5 | many | TGTGCCAGCAGTGCCCGGACAGGGGACACTGAAGCTTTCTTT | CASSARTGDTEAFF
TRBJ2-3 | . | TRBV7-6 | few | TGTGCCAGCAGCTTAAGGCAGGGAAGCGGAGATACGCAGTATTTT | CASSLRQGSGDTQYF
TRBJ2-1 | TRBD1 | TRBV4-1 | many | TGCGCCAGCAGTCAGGGACAGGGGCTAAATGAGCAGTTCTTC | CASSQGQGLNEQFF